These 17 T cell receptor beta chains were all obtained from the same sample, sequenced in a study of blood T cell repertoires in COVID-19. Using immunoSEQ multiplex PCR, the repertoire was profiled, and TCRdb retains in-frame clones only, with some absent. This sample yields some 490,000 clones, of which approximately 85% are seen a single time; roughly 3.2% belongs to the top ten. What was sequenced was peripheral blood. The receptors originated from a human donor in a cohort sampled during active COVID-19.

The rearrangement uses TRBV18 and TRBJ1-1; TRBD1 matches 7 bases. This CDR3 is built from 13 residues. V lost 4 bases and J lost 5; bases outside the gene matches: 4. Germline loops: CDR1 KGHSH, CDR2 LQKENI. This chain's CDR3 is CASSQGAQTEAFF. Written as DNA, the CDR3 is TGTGCCAGCTCACAGGGGGCGCAAACTGAAGCTTTCTTT.

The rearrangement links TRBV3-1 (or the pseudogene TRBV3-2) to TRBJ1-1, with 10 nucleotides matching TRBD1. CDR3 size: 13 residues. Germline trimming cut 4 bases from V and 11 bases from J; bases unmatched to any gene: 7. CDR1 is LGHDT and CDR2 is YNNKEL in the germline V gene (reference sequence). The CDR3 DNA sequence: TGTGCCAGCAGCCCCCGACAGGGGGCTAAGGCTTTCTTT. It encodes CASSPRQGAKAFF.

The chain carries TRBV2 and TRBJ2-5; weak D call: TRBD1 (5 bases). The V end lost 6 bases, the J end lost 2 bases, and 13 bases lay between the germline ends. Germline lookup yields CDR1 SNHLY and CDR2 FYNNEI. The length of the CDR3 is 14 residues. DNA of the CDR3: TGTGCCAGCAGCGCGACAGCCCTGCAAGAGACCCAGTACTTC. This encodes CASSATALQETQYF.

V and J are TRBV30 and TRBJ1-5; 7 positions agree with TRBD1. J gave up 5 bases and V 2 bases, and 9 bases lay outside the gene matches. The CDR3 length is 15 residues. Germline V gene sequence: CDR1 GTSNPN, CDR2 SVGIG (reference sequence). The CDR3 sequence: CAWSPKGARDQPQHF. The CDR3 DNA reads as TGTGCCTGGAGTCCAAAGGGGGCGCGTGATCAGCCCCAGCATTTT.

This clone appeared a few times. The CDR3 loop is CASSDFPYEQYF. The CDR3 nucleotides are TGTGCCAGCAGCGACTTTCCCTACGAGCAGTACTTC. The chain links TRBV28 to TRBJ2-7, with D unclear. In germline, CDR1 is MDHEN, CDR2 SYDVKM. The CDR3 is made up of 12 amino acids. The V end was cut by 6 bases, the J end by 2 bases, with 8 bases between.

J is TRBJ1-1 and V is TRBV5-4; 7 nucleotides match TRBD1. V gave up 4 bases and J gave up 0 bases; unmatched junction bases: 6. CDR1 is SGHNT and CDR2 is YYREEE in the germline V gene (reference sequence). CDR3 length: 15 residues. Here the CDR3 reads CASSPWTGLNTEAFF. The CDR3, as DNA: TGTGCCAGCAGCCCCTGGACAGGCCTGAACACTGAAGCTTTCTTT. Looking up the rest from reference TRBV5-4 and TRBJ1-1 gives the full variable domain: ETGVTQSPTHLIKTRGQQVTLRCSSQSGHNTVSWYQQALGQGPQFIFQYYREEENGRGNFPPRFSGLQFPNYSSELNVNALELDDSALYLCASSPWTGLNTEAFFGQGTRLTVV.

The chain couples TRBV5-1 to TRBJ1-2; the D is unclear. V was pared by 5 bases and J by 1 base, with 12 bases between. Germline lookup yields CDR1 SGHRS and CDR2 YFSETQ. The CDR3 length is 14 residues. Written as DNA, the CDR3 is TGCGCCAGCAGGTTGACAACGTATAACTATGGCTACACCTTC. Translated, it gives CASRLTTYNYGYTF.

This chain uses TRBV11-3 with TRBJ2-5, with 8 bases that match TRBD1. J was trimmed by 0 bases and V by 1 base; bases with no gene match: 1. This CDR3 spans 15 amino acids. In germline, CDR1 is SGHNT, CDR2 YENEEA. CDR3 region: CASSLGTGNQETQYF. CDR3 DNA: TGTGCCAGCAGCTTAGGGACAGGGAACCAAGAGACCCAGTACTTC.

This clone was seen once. This CDR3 is CASSPLYGSPSTEAFF. The CDR3 DNA reads as TGTGCCAGCAGCCCCCTCTACGGGTCTCCGAGCACTGAAGCTTTCTTT. The gene calls are TRBV11-2 and TRBJ1-1; D call uncertain. V was clipped by 5 bases and J by 4 bases, with 20 bases between them. CDR3 size: 16 residues. Germline V gene lookup returns CDR1 SGHAT and CDR2 FQNNGV.

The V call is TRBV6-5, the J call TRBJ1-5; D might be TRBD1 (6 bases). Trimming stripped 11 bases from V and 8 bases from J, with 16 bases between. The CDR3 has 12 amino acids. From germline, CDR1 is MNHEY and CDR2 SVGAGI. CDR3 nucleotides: TGTGCCTCCACTGACAAGGGGGAGCCCCAGCATTTT. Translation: CASTDKGEPQHF.

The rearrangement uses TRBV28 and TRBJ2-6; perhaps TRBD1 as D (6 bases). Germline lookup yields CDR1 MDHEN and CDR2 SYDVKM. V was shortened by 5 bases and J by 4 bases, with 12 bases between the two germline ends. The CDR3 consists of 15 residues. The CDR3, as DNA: TGTGCCAGCAGTACACAGGGTGCCGGGGCCAACGTCCTGACTTTC. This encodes CASSTQGAGANVLTF.

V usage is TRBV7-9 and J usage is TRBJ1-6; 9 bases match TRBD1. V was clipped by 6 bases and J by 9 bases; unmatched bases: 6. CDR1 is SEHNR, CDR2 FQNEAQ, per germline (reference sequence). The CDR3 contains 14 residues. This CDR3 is CASRPGTGSSPLHF. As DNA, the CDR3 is TGTGCCAGCAGGCCCGGGACAGGGAGTTCACCCCTCCACTTT.

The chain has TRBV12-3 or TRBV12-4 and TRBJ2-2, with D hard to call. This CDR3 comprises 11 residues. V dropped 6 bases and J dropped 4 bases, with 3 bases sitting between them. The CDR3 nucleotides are TGTGCCAGCAGCGTCACCGGGGAGCTGTTTTTT. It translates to CASSVTGELFF.

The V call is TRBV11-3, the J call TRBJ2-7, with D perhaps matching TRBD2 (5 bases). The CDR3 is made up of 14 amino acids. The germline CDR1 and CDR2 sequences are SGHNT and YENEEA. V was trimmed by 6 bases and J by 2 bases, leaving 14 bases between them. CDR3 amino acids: CASSGVRAPYEQYF. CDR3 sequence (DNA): TGTGCCAGCAGTGGCGTGCGGGCCCCCTACGAGCAGTACTTC.

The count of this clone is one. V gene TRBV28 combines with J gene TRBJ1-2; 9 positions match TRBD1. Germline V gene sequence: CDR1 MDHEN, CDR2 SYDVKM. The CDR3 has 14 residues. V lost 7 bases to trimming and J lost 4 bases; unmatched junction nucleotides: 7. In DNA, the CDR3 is TGTGCCAGCAATCCGGGACAGGGTGTCTATGGCTACACCTTC. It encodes CASNPGQGVYGYTF.

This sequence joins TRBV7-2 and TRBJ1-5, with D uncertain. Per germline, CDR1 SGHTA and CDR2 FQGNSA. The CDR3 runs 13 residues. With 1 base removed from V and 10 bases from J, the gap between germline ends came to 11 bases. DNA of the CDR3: TGTGCCAGCAGCTTAGGGACTAGCCGCCCCCAGCATTTT. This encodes CASSLGTSRPQHF.

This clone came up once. This CDR3 reads CAWSVKGRGFRDQPQHF. The CDR3 coding sequence is TGTGCCTGGAGTGTAAAAGGGAGAGGGTTTAGGGATCAGCCCCAGCATTTT. The chain carries TRBV30 and TRBJ1-5; no definite D call. Trimming removed 0 bases at V and 5 bases at J, with 20 bases between. Germline V gene sequence: CDR1 GTSNPN, CDR2 SVGIG (reference sequence). This CDR3 is 17 amino acids long.